The 31 T cell receptor beta chains below come from one sample, sequenced in a study of CD8 T cells in Susac syndrome. RNA amounts of 0.5 to 1 ug underwent reverse transcription with random hexamers. In TCRdb, the immunoSEQ multiplex PCR reads were re-called with MiXCR into one record per CDR3 protein. The sample has roughly 300,000 distinct CDR3 sequences, approximately 85% seen once; the top ten hold approximately 0.11%. The material sequenced was CD8+ T cells from PBMCs. The source is a human donor with multiple sclerosis.

A few counts support this clonotype. The chain carries TRBV29-1 and TRBJ1-2, with a possible D match to TRBD1 (5 bases). The CDR3 consists of 16 residues. Trimming shortened V by 6 bases and J by 4 bases, and 24 bases separated the two germline ends. CDR1 SQVTM and CDR2 ANQGSEA come from the germline V gene. CDR3 sequence reads: CSVRGQGHRIGYGYTF. The CDR3, as DNA: TGCAGCGTACGGGGCCAGGGTCATAGGATCGGCTATGGCTACACCTTC.

This clonotype was observed a single time. This chain joins TRBV20-1 and TRBJ2-2; 9 bases agree with TRBD2. This CDR3 is built from 16 residues. Trimming took 6 bases from V and 8 from J; bases not matched to a gene: 16. Looked up from germline, CDR1 is DFQATT and CDR2 is SNEGSKA (reference sequence). CDR3 DNA sequence: TGCAGTGCCAGTCACGGTTTGCGGGAGGGCCGGGGGGAGCTGTTTTTT. It encodes CSASHGLREGRGELFF.

This clonotype was counted once. The chain is built from TRBV27 and TRBJ2-2, with D perhaps TRBD1 (7 bases). CDR1 and CDR2 (germline): MNHEY, SMNVEV (reference sequence). Trimming took off 3 bases at V and 0 bases at J, with 11 bases between the two ends. The CDR3 is made up of 16 amino acids. The DNA of the CDR3 is TGTGCCAGCAGTTTGCGCGGGACAGCGAACACCGGGGAGCTGTTTTTT. The encoded protein is CASSLRGTANTGELFF.

This clonotype has just a few counts. The chain is built from TRBV3-1 and TRBJ2-1; a possible D gene is TRBD2 (6 bases). Germline CDR1 LGHDT, CDR2 YNNKEL (reference sequence). V lost 1 base and J 3 bases, leaving 10 bases between the germline ends. The CDR3 contains 15 residues. The CDR3 is CASSQGLALYNEQFF. CDR3 sequence (DNA): TGTGCCAGCAGCCAAGGTCTAGCGCTCTACAATGAGCAGTTCTTC.

The chain carries TRBV9 and TRBJ2-7; 7 bases fit TRBD1. Germline V CDR1 and CDR2: SGDLS, YYNGEE. J lost 0 bases, V lost 4 bases, and 4 bases had no gene match. CDR3 length: 14 residues. The CDR3 nucleotides read TGTGCCAGCAGCCCCCGGACAGGCTCCTACGAGCAGTACTTC. It translates to CASSPRTGSYEQYF.

The rearrangement joins TRBV28 to TRBJ2-7, with D perhaps matching TRBD1 (5 bases). The V end was cut by 4 bases, the J end by 5 bases, with 21 bases between. The CDR3 spans 16 residues. Germline V lookup: CDR1 MDHEN, CDR2 SYDVKM. DNA of the CDR3: TGTGCCAGCAGTTCTATTAGTGAAGGGGCAAGAGACGAGCAGTACTTC. The encoded protein is CASSSISEGARDEQYF.

The chain uses TRBV27 and TRBJ1-4; D possibly corresponds to TRBD1 (5 bases). The CDR3 covers 17 residues. The germline CDR1 and CDR2 sequences are MNHEY and SMNVEV (reference sequence). Trimming took off 5 bases at V and 8 bases at J, with 24 bases between the two ends. CDR3 protein: CASSPKYPKGWNEKLFF. The DNA of the CDR3 is TGTGCCAGCAGTCCCAAATACCCCAAGGGGTGGAACGAAAAACTGTTTTTT.

The chain employs TRBV3-1 and TRBJ2-7; D is unclear. Germline assignment: CDR1 LGHDT and CDR2 YNNKEL (reference sequence). V lost 0 bases and J lost 3, with 3 bases in between. This CDR3 contains 12 residues. The CDR3 here is CASSQDNYEQYF. CDR3 DNA: TGTGCCAGCAGCCAAGATAACTACGAGCAGTACTTC.

The V and J genes are TRBV7-9 and TRBJ1-4, with no clear D. Germline CDR1 and CDR2: SEHNR and FQNEAQ (reference sequence). The CDR3 runs 16 residues. The V and J ends lost 1 base and 0 bases respectively, with 9 bases between them. CDR3 residues: CASSLVDAATNEKLFF. In DNA, the CDR3 is TGTGCCAGCAGCTTAGTAGACGCGGCAACTAATGAAAAACTGTTTTTT.

The V and J genes are TRBV27 and TRBJ2-3; TRBD1 matches 8 bases. This CDR3 has 16 residues. Per germline, CDR1 MNHEY and CDR2 SMNVEV (reference sequence). V lost 5 bases and J lost 2; bases outside the gene matches: 9. This CDR3 is CASSPGWTGNTDTQYF. CDR3 nucleotides: TGTGCCAGCAGTCCAGGTTGGACAGGGAACACAGATACGCAGTATTTT.

This chain links TRBV7-9 with TRBJ2-7; 10 bases agree with TRBD2. With 4 bases clipped from V and 7 bases from J, the junction kept 22 bases outside the gene matches. Germline V lookup: CDR1 SEHNR, CDR2 FQNEAQ (reference sequence). The CDR3 consists of 19 residues. CDR3 loop: CASSYNEWTSGARSWEQYF. DNA for the CDR3: TGTGCCAGCAGCTACAATGAGTGGACTAGCGGTGCCCGGTCTTGGGAGCAGTACTTC.

The V and J genes are TRBV27 and TRBJ2-3, with 9 bases lining up with TRBD2. The ends lost 3 bases at V and 3 bases at J; junction bases unmatched: 7. CDR3 length: 16 amino acids. CDR1 MNHEY and CDR2 SMNVEV come from the germline V gene (reference sequence). CDR3 protein: CASSLRGGIGTDTQYF. CDR3 nucleotide sequence: TGTGCCAGCAGTTTGCGGGGGGGGATTGGTACAGATACGCAGTATTTT.

This clonotype turned up a few times. The chain joins TRBV6-5 to TRBJ1-2; 8 bases line up with TRBD1. The germline gives CDR1 MNHEY, CDR2 SVGAGI. Trimming removed 2 bases from V and 5 bases from J; junction bases left unmatched: 10. This CDR3 has 16 amino acids. CDR3 loop: CASSYDPTGEKYGYTF. In nucleotides, the CDR3 is TGTGCCAGCAGTTACGACCCGACAGGGGAGAAATATGGCTACACCTTC.

V and J are TRBV9 and TRBJ2-1; TRBD2 matches 7 bases. With V trimmed by 4 bases and J by 6 bases, 13 bases remained unmatched. This CDR3 comprises 16 residues. The germline V gene encodes CDR1 SGDLS and CDR2 YYNGEE. The CDR3 coding sequence is TGTGCCAGCAGCACGAGGGGCGGGAGTAGTCCCAATGAGCAGTTCTTC. It specifies CASSTRGGSSPNEQFF.

The chain uses TRBV3-1 and TRBJ1-2; D is ambiguous. The CDR3 is 15 amino acids. Trimming stripped 5 bases from V and 3 bases from J, with 16 bases between. Germline V lookup: CDR1 LGHDT, CDR2 YNNKEL (reference sequence). CDR3 protein: CASSSLYPGDYGYTF. The CDR3 nucleotides read TGTGCCAGCAGCAGTCTTTACCCGGGAGACTATGGCTACACCTTC.

J is TRBJ1-6 and V is TRBV12-3 or TRBV12-4; TRBD1 matches 7 bases. The ends lost 1 base at V and 6 bases at J; junction bases unmatched: 6. The CDR3 spans 16 residues. The CDR3 nucleotides are TGTGCCAGCAGTTTAGTTCCGGGACAGCCTAATTCACCCCTCCACTTT. It codes for CASSLVPGQPNSPLHF.

This clonotype has only one observation. The chain has TRBV27 and TRBJ2-3; 9 nucleotides agree with TRBD1. The CDR3 extends over 15 amino acids. Germline loops: CDR1 MNHEY, CDR2 SMNVEV (reference sequence). V gave up 3 bases and J gave up 3 bases; unmatched junction bases: 4. The CDR3 coding sequence is TGTGCCAGCAGTTTTGTGGGGACAGGGACAGATACGCAGTATTTT. Residues: CASSFVGTGTDTQYF.

The sample holds one count of this clonotype. The chain carries TRBV12-3 or TRBV12-4 and TRBJ1-1, with D unclear. There are 14 residues in the CDR3. Trimming took off 3 bases at V and 2 bases at J, with 10 bases between the two ends. The CDR3 here is CASSFKFPNTEAFF. The CDR3 DNA reads as TGTGCCAGCAGTTTCAAATTTCCTAACACTGAAGCTTTCTTT.

The V and J genes are TRBV5-1 and TRBJ2-7, with 8 bases lining up with TRBD1. Trimming at V came to 0 bases and at J to 1 base, leaving 9 bases not matched to a gene. Germline V gene sequence: CDR1 SGHRS, CDR2 YFSETQ. This CDR3 has 17 amino acids. The DNA for the CDR3 is TGCGCCAGCAGCTTGGAACGGGGACAGGATGCTTCCTACGAGCAGTACTTC. It specifies CASSLERGQDASYEQYF.

This chain links TRBV5-1 with TRBJ2-3, with D unresolved. Germline V gene lookup returns CDR1 SGHRS and CDR2 YFSETQ. The CDR3 length is 11 residues. The ends were cut back, 6 bases at V and 8 bases at J, with 10 bases in the middle. CDR3 sequence (DNA): TGCGCCAGCACCTACTCGGGTACGCAGTATTTT. Translating it yields CASTYSGTQYF. Complete variable domain (other parts from reference TRBV5-1 and TRBJ2-3): KAGVTQTPRYLIKTRGQQVTLSCSPISGHRSVSWYQQTPGQGLQFLFEYFSETQRNKGNFPGRFSGRQFSNSRSEMNVSTLELGDSALYLCASTYSGTQYFGPGTRLTVL.

The chain employs TRBV5-6 and TRBJ2-4, with TRBD1 as a possible D gene (6 bases). The CDR3 extends over 16 amino acids. The germline V gene encodes CDR1 SGHDT and CDR2 YYEEEE. V was shortened by 4 bases and J by 0 bases, with 14 bases between the two germline ends. The CDR3 coding sequence is TGTGCCAGCAGCCCGACAGGTCAGTTAGCCAAAAACATTCAGTACTTC. Protein product: CASSPTGQLAKNIQYF.

This clonotype has only a few counts. This chain joins TRBV5-6 and TRBJ2-7; 7 nucleotides line up with TRBD2. The trim removed 5 bases at V and 2 bases at J, leaving 7 bases unmatched. Germline V gives CDR1 SGHDT, CDR2 YYEEEE. There are 14 residues in the CDR3. The CDR3 sequence is CASRLLADPYEQYF. As DNA, the CDR3 is TGTGCCAGCAGACTTCTAGCGGACCCCTACGAGCAGTACTTC. The variable domain in full, completed from reference TRBV5-6 and TRBJ2-7, reads DAGVTQSPTHLIKTRGQQVTLRCSPKSGHDTVSWYQQALGQGPQFIFQYYEEEERQRGNFPDRFSGHQFPNYSSELNVNALLLGDSALYLCASRLLADPYEQYFGPGTRLTVT.

V gene TRBV7-6 combines with J gene TRBJ2-2; a possible D gene is TRBD1 (5 bases). Trimming stripped 1 base from V and 3 bases from J, with 9 bases between. This CDR3 contains 15 residues. Germline lookup yields CDR1 SGHVS and CDR2 FNYEAQ. CDR3 protein: CASSLVVGDTGELFF. CDR3 sequence (DNA): TGTGCCAGCAGCTTAGTTGTAGGGGACACCGGGGAGCTGTTTTTT.

The V and J genes are TRBV29-1 and TRBJ2-1, with 7 bases aligning to TRBD2. V lost 7 bases to trimming and J lost 4 bases; unmatched junction nucleotides: 4. Germline V gene sequence: CDR1 SQVTM, CDR2 ANQGSEA. The CDR3 extends over 12 amino acids. The DNA of the CDR3 is TGCAGCGCCCGGCGGGGGTACAATGAGCAGTTCTTC. The encoded protein is CSARRGYNEQFF.

This clonotype appeared a single time. This rearrangement joins TRBV7-9 to TRBJ1-3, with 10 bases lining up with TRBD1. With V trimmed by 5 bases and J by 9 bases, 13 bases remained unmatched. Germline V gene lookup returns CDR1 SEHNR and CDR2 FQNEAQ (reference sequence). This CDR3 has 16 amino acids. The CDR3 protein is CASSRPGTGERSTIYF. The CDR3 region has the DNA TGTGCCAGCAGCAGACCCGGGACAGGGGAGCGAAGCACCATATATTTT. The variable domain in full, with the rest retrieved from reference TRBV7-9 and TRBJ1-3, is DTGVSQNPRHKITKRGQNVTFRCDPISEHNRLYWYRQTLGQGPEFLTYFQNEAQLEKSRLLSDRFSAERPKGSFSTLEIQRTEQGDSAMYLCASSRPGTGERSTIYFGEGSWLTVV.

The chain carries TRBV29-1 and TRBJ1-4; D gene unclear. Trimming removed 7 bases from V and 5 bases from J, with 20 bases in between. Per germline, CDR1 SQVTM and CDR2 ANQGSEA. The CDR3 extends over 15 amino acids. For the CDR3, the DNA is TGCAGCGCCTTCGGTCTCGACCCACAAAATGAAAAACTGTTTTTT. This codes for CSAFGLDPQNEKLFF.

V gene TRBV9 combines with J gene TRBJ1-4; D uncertain. Trimming removed 0 bases from V and 13 bases from J, with 16 bases in between. CDR3 length: 14 residues. Germline values: CDR1 SGDLS, CDR2 YYNGEE. CDR3 nucleotides: TGTGCCAGCAGCGTAGCGGGTGACCCTAGGGTACTGTTTTTT. This translates into CASSVAGDPRVLFF.

The J gene is TRBJ2-5, the V gene TRBV28, with 15 bases identical to TRBD2. The CDR3 length is 19 residues. Looked up from germline, CDR1 is MDHEN and CDR2 is SYDVKM. The trim removed 1 base at V and 4 bases at J, leaving 10 bases unmatched. DNA for the CDR3: TGTGCCAGCAGTTTATCTCCCGGGACTAGCGGGAGGAATGGAGAGACCCAGTACTTC. Protein product: CASSLSPGTSGRNGETQYF.

The CDR3 region is CASSLAVGRGTASYEQYF. Written as DNA, the CDR3 is TGTGCCAGCAGCTTAGCGGTAGGCCGGGGGACAGCCTCCTACGAGCAGTACTTC. The rearrangement joins TRBV7-9 to TRBJ2-7, with a weak D call TRBD1 (7 bases). CDR1 and CDR2 (germline): SEHNR, FQNEAQ (reference sequence). There are 18 residues in the CDR3. The V and J ends lost 0 bases and 0 bases respectively, with 18 bases between them.

This chain joins TRBV29-1 and TRBJ2-3; 12 nucleotides align to TRBD2. The length of the CDR3 is 19 residues. In germline, CDR1 is SQVTM, CDR2 ANQGSEA. The ends lost 3 bases at V and 8 bases at J; junction bases unmatched: 21. The CDR3 reads CSVESPMGRLAGVDATQYF. The CDR3 nucleotides read TGCAGCGTTGAGAGTCCTATGGGGAGACTAGCGGGAGTCGACGCTACGCAGTATTTT.

The chain combines TRBV28 with TRBJ2-7; 7 nucleotides align to TRBD2. V shed 3 bases and J 3 bases; nucleotides not matched to a gene: 11. The germline V gene has CDR1 MDHEN and CDR2 SYDVKM. The length of the CDR3 is 16 residues. The CDR3 DNA follows: TGTGCCAGCAGTTTTCGAGGGGAGCGGGGCCACTACGAGCAGTACTTC. It codes for CASSFRGERGHYEQYF.